This TCR beta chain stems from a study of regulatory T cells in long-lasting Graves disease. Time point defined: newly diagnosed GD, antithyroid drugs for less than 3 months. PBMC RNA served as the TCR library source. This clonotype was observed at least ten times. Libraries of TCR beta came from iRepertoire HTBI primers plus Arm-PCR of CDR3 regions. Each CDR3 protein is one row after TCRdb ran MiXCR on the multiplex PCR reads. Among about 530,000 distinct CDR3 sequences, approximately 16% were seen once, and the ten largest hold 25%. The same sample was also studied in work on T cells in Graves' hyperthyroidism and ophthalmopathy.

The TCR was taken from a woman between 40 and 65 years old with Graves disease. This specimen consisted of peripheral blood mononuclear cells (PBMCs), obtained at new diagnosis, from a patient treated with antithyroid drugs.

CDR3: CASSMPGLYGYTF. CDR3 nucleotide sequence: TGTGCCAGCAGCATGCCGGGACTGTATGGCTACACCTTC. The chain combines TRBV7-2 with TRBJ1-2; tentatively, D is TRBD1 (5 bases). With 5 bases removed from V and 5 bases from J, the gap between germline ends came to 12 bases. The CDR3 has 13 amino acids. CDR1 is SGHTA, CDR2 FQGNSA, per germline.